This TCR beta chain was recorded in a study of patients and donors after allogeneic stem cell transplantation. V was pared by 0 bases and J by 1 base, with 11 bases between. CDR1 is SGDLS and CDR2 is YYNGEE in the germline V gene. The CDR3 sequence is 16 residues long. MiXCR, applied by TCRdb to the RT-PCR reads, yields one record per CDR3 protein. Of about 160,000 distinct CDR3 sequences listed, 30% to 45% are singletons. The sequence was collected from a human donor who was either an allogeneic HSCT recipient or a stem cell or donor lymphocyte infusion donor (not recorded which). It is not recorded whose cells these are; they may come from a transplant donor. The chain links TRBV9 to TRBJ2-1; the D gene is possibly TRBD2 (6 bases). The source material was blood, either unsorted or a sorted T cell fraction (not recorded which). CDR3 nucleotide sequence: TGTGCCAGCAGCGTAGCTACTAGCAGTTCCTACAATGAGCAGTTCTTC. Its protein is CASSVATSSSYNEQFF.